The sequence of this T cell receptor beta chain was determined in a study of shared clonotypes between healthy human individuals (TCRdb year 2020). About the full investigation: Three men and a couple of women, aged 18 to 49 years, made up the cohort. Per donor, three plates each were used for CD4 naive and CD4 memory, two for CD8 naive, and one for CD8 memory. Per donor, leukapheresis produced somewhere between about 0.85 and 9.5 billion PBMCs. To increase sequencing depth and limit assay-specific biases, TCR repertoire library preparation and sequencing were carried out by different laboratories using diverse techniques. Blood TCR repertoires of about five healthy adults were deeply sequenced to estimate repertoire size and the extent of clonotype sharing between individuals.

Overall study results and their limits: Rarefaction of sorted-subset datasets indicated incomplete sequencing despite the large sequencing depth. The small number of donors limited the genetic and exposure-history diversity represented. Clonotypes shared by all four sorted-subset donors showed higher generation probabilities than non-shared clonotypes. Naive subsets generally had larger estimated clonotype richness than memory subsets did. Sampling was restricted to blood, and TCR repertoires in tissue are likely to differ from TCR repertoires in blood. Across four donors, roughly 5.4% of naive CD4, roughly 3.5% of naive CD8, roughly 2.3% of memory CD4, and under 0.45% of memory CD8 clonotypes were shared. Pairwise subsampling indicated that sequencing depth was expected to affect the degree of clonotype sharing among donors.

Donors were healthy HIV-negative adults with no recently reported acute infections or vaccinations. Only Caucasian adults living in Nashville, Tennessee, USA were represented among the donors. CD4+ T cells were enriched by magnetic negative selection; naive cells were then positively selected on CD45RA, and the negative fraction formed the memory subset. Blood was obtained by leukapheresis, after which PBMCs were separated by Ficoll-Histopaque density gradient centrifugation and cryopreserved in liquid nitrogen vapor phase. Purity and quantity of every magnetically sorted T cell population were checked by analytical flow cytometry. From each sorted fraction, genomic DNA was isolated and quantified by UV absorbance on a Nanodrop 2000c. About this clone: The target of this receptor is not known. No much larger clone is present one base from it, and per-base qualities are unavailable.

TCR CDR3 regions were amplified from genomic DNA by multiplex PCR using the deep immunoSEQ assay. Extracted genomic DNA from each cell subset was distributed evenly across all wells of several immunoSEQ 96-well plates, and each plate was treated as a replicate. For sorted subsets, roughly 200 ng of genomic DNA, equivalent to 25,000 to 35,000 T cell genomes, went into each replicate PCR. Purified libraries were quantified with a Qubit 3.0 fluorometer, sized on a Bioanalyzer 2100, and re-quantified with the KAPA Library Quantification kit. Each immunoSEQ 96-well plate was sequenced on its own single-read 150-cycle Illumina NextSeq 550 flow cell. Per the authors' processing: Because the immunoSEQ output included only junctional sequences and no quality scores, the filtering could not be the same as the filtering used for full-length reads. To assign V/J genes and CDR3, sequences were annotated using PyIR, a Python wrapper for IgBLAST v1.9, with IMGT germline references. Any read was removed if the V/J assignment was weak (E-value above 1e-6), the CDR3 was missing, or the read contained stop codons, out-of-frame junctions, or ambiguous translated residues. V3J clonotypes were defined as sequences sharing an identical inferred V gene, J gene, and CDR3 amino acid sequence. The percentage overlap between two repertoires was calculated by dividing the number of shared unique clonotypes by the size of the smaller repertoire. Richness of each repertoire was evaluated using RTK rarefaction, the Chao1 estimator, and Recon v2.1 estimates of unobserved clonotypes. Generation probabilities were computed with OLGA for all TCRbeta clonotypes obtained by the gDNA method from a few donors. The clones in this table, taken by TCRdb from immuneACCESS, are in-frame only. Not every clone is retained; where verified, under half of the shortfall comes from an unresolved V gene, and the cause of the rest is unknown. The V and J calls and clone size come from that table; D and trimming were worked out from the DNA. The table for this sample lists roughly 2,300,000 clones; around 92% of them were counted only once. Jointly, the top ten make up 0.3% to 0.45% of the sample.

Relative to germline, V is missing 5 bases and J is missing 6 bases, with 7 bases of the junction outside any gene match. CDR1 and CDR2 are read off the germline V gene (reference sequence) as SEHNR and FQNEAQ. The CDR3 has 15 amino acids, counting the end cysteine and phenylalanine. The retained sequence is limited to the CDR3, 45 bases, with the frame set at the first base. The TCR comes from a man aged 18 to 29 in good health. Some clones in this sample may be carry-over from other donors' samples. The sequence joins TRBV7-9 to TRBJ2-7, with 13 middle bases fitting TRBD2. The material sequenced was naive CD4+ T cells from PBMCs. The cell subset or site tag for this specimen amounts to: CD45RA+ positively selected. CDR3 protein: CASSARLAGGSEQYF. The nucleotide sequence reads TGTGCCAGCAGCGCCCGACTAGCGGGAGGAAGCGAGCAGTACTTC.